This TCR delta chain is from a study of gamma-delta chains in newborns, infants, children. With CATT, TCRdb re-called clones from the reads. The data show under 3,000 delta-chain clones, about half seen once. The sample holds a few counts of this clone. The same CDR3 can be traced to other DNA sequences in this sample. The sample here was blood, taken at baseline. The receptor was isolated from a child who received the measles vaccine.

CDR3 DNA: TGTGCCTCACCCTACGCTGGGGGATACGTGCCCTTGGGGTGGGCCGATAAACTCATCTTT. Amino acids: CASPYAGGYVPLGWADKLIF. The V and J genes are TRDV3 and TRDJ1; 12 bases align to TRDD3. The CDR3 extends over 20 amino acids. V was pared by 4 bases and J by 3 bases, with 24 bases of the junction left unmatched. Per the germline V gene, CDR1 is TVYSNPD and CDR2 is GDNSRS (reference sequence). Complete variable domain (other parts from reference TRDV3 and TRDJ1): CDKVTQSSPDQTVASGSEVVLLCTYDTVYSNPDLFWYRIRPDYSFQFVFYGDNSRSEGADFTQGRFSVKHILTQKAFHLVISPVRTEDSATYYCASPYAGGYVPLGWADKLIFGKGTRVTVEP.